This T cell receptor (beta chain) stems from a study of T cell responses to AZD1222 COVID-19 vaccine. General study results and limits: The donor cohort was predominantly white British with a female majority, and clonal diversity may have been underestimated.

This clone has only one observation. Its antigen remains unknown. The protocol was immunoSEQ multiplex PCR, while the TCRdb copy is restricted to in-frame clones and leaves out a portion. The profile shows 150,000 or so clones, approximately 94% of them singletons. The sequenced sample was peripheral blood, obtained 28 days after the second AZD1222 dose. The TCR sequence derives from an adult who received the AZD1222 COVID-19 vaccine.

CDR3 loop: CASSQGTAYQLNTGELFF. DNA for the CDR3: TGTGCCAGCAGCCAAGGGACAGCCTATCAACTAAACACCGGGGAGCTGTTTTTT. The V gene is TRBV28, the J gene TRBJ2-2, with TRBD1 matching 7 bases. The CDR3 runs 18 residues. The germline gives CDR1 MDHEN, CDR2 SYDVKM. Unmatched junction bases numbered 15, after V lost 6 bases and J lost 2 bases.